These 20 T cell receptor beta chains share one sample of origin, sequenced in a study of regulatory T cells in long-lasting Graves disease (dated by TCRdb to the early 2020s). Libraries were made using multiplex PCR. Sequencing relied on an Illumina HiSeq 4000. TCR beta libraries were built with iRepertoire HTBI primers and Arm-PCR amplification of CDR3 regions. TCRdb took the public reads, trimmed them with fastp at Q25, ran MiXCR for clone calling and kept in-frame beta chains. Rows with one shared CDR3 protein collapse into an entry with the most common genes and DNA. Recorded for this sample are 350,000 to 500,000 distinct CDR3 sequences; 14% of them occurred a single time. Approximately 17% of the sample is taken by the ten largest. What the time point label conveys for this sample: newly diagnosed GD, antithyroid drugs for less than 3 months. For both TCR sequencing and RNA sequencing, RNA was extracted from PBMCs using TRIzol.

These sequences were also reported in another study, on T cells in Graves' hyperthyroidism and ophthalmopathy.

Sequenced here: peripheral blood mononuclear cells (PBMCs), sampled at new diagnosis, from a patient treated with antithyroid drugs. These receptors all stem from a woman in her forties or fifties with Graves disease. Donor details come from another sample of the same person, matched by shared clones.

The J gene is TRBJ1-1, the V gene TRBV5-1, with D unresolved. Trimming stripped 1 base from V and 4 bases from J, with 14 bases between. The CDR3 is 15 amino acids. Germline V gene sequence: CDR1 SGHRS, CDR2 YFSETQ. This CDR3 is CASSLNPGQTTEAFF. The DNA for the CDR3 is TGCGCCAGCAGCTTGAATCCGGGCCAAACCACTGAAGCTTTCTTT.

This clonotype appeared many times. The V call is TRBV18, the J call TRBJ2-1; 10 bases line up with TRBD2. Trimming took 3 bases from V and 0 from J; bases not matched to a gene: 2. CDR3 length equals 16 residues. Germline V gene data show CDR1 as KGHSH and CDR2 as LQKENI. In DNA form, the CDR3 reads TGTGCCAGCTCACCCGAGCGGGAGGGCTCCTACAATGAGCAGTTCTTC. Protein product: CASSPEREGSYNEQFF. Combining the CDR3 with reference TRBV18 and TRBJ2-1 gives the whole variable domain NAGVMQNPRHLVRRRGQEARLRCSPMKGHSHVYWYRQLPEEGLKFMVYLQKENIIDESGMPKERFSAEFPKEGPSILRIQQVVRGDSAAYFCASSPEREGSYNEQFFGPGTRLTVL.

This clonotype came up many times. The chain uses TRBV9 and TRBJ2-1, with 8 bases fitting TRBD2. The CDR3 loop spans 15 amino acids. Per germline, CDR1 SGDLS and CDR2 YYNGEE. V was clipped by 1 base and J by 8 bases; unmatched bases: 8. The CDR3 DNA follows: TGTGCCAGCAGCGTATCTGGGACTAGGACCGATGAGCAGTTCTTC. Translated, it gives CASSVSGTRTDEQFF.

This clonotype was seen repeatedly, ten times or more. The V gene is TRBV25-1, the J gene TRBJ2-1; no reliable D call. The length of the CDR3 is 14 residues. V dropped 0 bases and J dropped 6 bases, with 9 bases sitting between them. Germline lookup yields CDR1 MGHDK and CDR2 SYGVNS. CDR3 bases: TGTGCCAGCAGTGAATACGAAGAGATCAATGAGCAGTTCTTC. This encodes CASSEYEEINEQFF.

A few counts support this clonotype. CDR3: CASSQDGVAGTGELFF. The CDR3 bases are TGCGCCAGCAGCCAAGATGGGGTAGCGGGCACCGGGGAGCTGTTTTTT. V is TRBV4-1 and J is TRBJ2-2; 7 nucleotides align to TRBD2. Germline assignment: CDR1 MGHRA and CDR2 YSYEKL. Unmatched junction bases numbered 5, after V lost 0 bases and J lost 4 bases. The CDR3 extends over 16 amino acids.

Ten or more counts support this clonotype. The chain is built from TRBV5-1 and TRBJ2-1, with D possibly being TRBD1 (5 bases). Deletions cut 6 bases from V and 7 bases from J, with 14 bases between. CDR1 SGHRS and CDR2 YFSETQ come from the germline V gene. The CDR3 runs to 13 residues. Here the CDR3 reads CASMLSQGNEQFF. The CDR3 nucleotides read TGCGCCAGCATGCTATCCCAGGGTAATGAGCAGTTCTTC.

CDR3 DNA: TGCGCCAGCAGCTTGTTATCGACAGACCAAGAGACCCAGTACTTC. Translating it yields CASSLLSTDQETQYF. The V and J genes are TRBV5-1 and TRBJ2-5; weak D call: TRBD1 (5 bases). Trimming took off 1 base at V and 0 bases at J, with 10 bases between the two ends. The CDR3 covers 15 residues. Germline V CDR1 and CDR2: SGHRS, YFSETQ. The whole variable domain, remainder taken from reference TRBV5-1 and TRBJ2-5, is KAGVTQTPRYLIKTRGQQVTLSCSPISGHRSVSWYQQTPGQGLQFLFEYFSETQRNKGNFPGRFSGRQFSNSRSEMNVSTLELGDSALYLCASSLLSTDQETQYFGPGTRLLVL.

This clonotype was counted ten times or more. This chain joins TRBV12-3 or TRBV12-4 and TRBJ1-5; TRBD1 might be the D (6 bases). The V end lost 3 bases, the J end lost 1 base, and 13 bases lay between the germline ends. The CDR3 has 16 amino acids. This CDR3 is CASSFLGRGSNQPQHF. CDR3 sequence (DNA): TGTGCCAGCAGTTTTTTGGGGAGGGGGAGCAATCAGCCCCAGCATTTT.

This clonotype was picked up one time. The chain couples TRBV30 to TRBJ1-1; D gene ambiguous. The CDR3 contains 15 residues. V was trimmed by 0 bases and J by 1 base, leaving 12 bases between them. Germline loops: CDR1 GTSNPN, CDR2 SVGIG (reference sequence). Here the CDR3 DNA reads TGTGCCTGGAGTGTTTTTGGGAGTGCGAACACTGAAGCTTTCTTT. Its protein is CAWSVFGSANTEAFF.

Ten or more counts support this clonotype. V usage is TRBV3-1 and J usage is TRBJ2-3, with 7 bases lining up with TRBD2. The CDR3 extends over 15 amino acids. J lost 2 bases, V lost 1 base, and 3 bases had no gene match. The germline gives CDR1 LGHDT, CDR2 YNNKEL (reference sequence). CDR3: CASSQGTSFTDTQYF. CDR3 nucleotide sequence: TGTGCCAGCAGCCAAGGGACTAGTTTCACAGATACGCAGTATTTT.

This clonotype was seen ten or more times. The CDR3 region has the DNA TGTGCCAGCAGCCCGAGCTCTGGGGCCAACGTCCTGACTTTC. This translates into CASSPSSGANVLTF. The chain is built from TRBV11-2 and TRBJ2-6; D unclear. Per germline, CDR1 SGHAT and CDR2 FQNNGV. CDR3 length: 14 amino acids. The V end was cut by 5 bases, the J end by 0 bases, with 5 bases between.

This clonotype was seen at least ten times. The V call is TRBV24-1, the J call TRBJ2-1; D might be TRBD1 or TRBD2, each matching 5 bases. The V gene's germline CDR1 is KGHDR and CDR2 SFDVKD. V gave up 9 bases and J gave up 2 bases, with 13 bases separating them. This CDR3 comprises 14 residues. DNA of the CDR3: TGTGCCACCGCAGGGAGTTCAGCCTACAATGAGCAGTTCTTC. As protein: CATAGSSAYNEQFF.

The gene calls are TRBV6-1 and TRBJ2-3, with TRBD2 matching over 9 bases. Germline V CDR1 and CDR2: MNHNS, SASEGT. Trimming removed 4 bases from V and 1 base from J; junction bases left unmatched: 6. This CDR3 has 16 amino acids. As DNA, the CDR3 is TGTGCCAGCAGTGCGGTACTAGCGGGCGGCACAGATACGCAGTATTTT. It encodes CASSAVLAGGTDTQYF.

The CDR3 region has the DNA TGTGCCAGCAGTTACCGGAGACAGGGGGCGCGAGAAAAACTGTTTTTT. This gives the protein CASSYRRQGAREKLFF. The V and J genes are TRBV27 and TRBJ1-4; TRBD1 agrees at 10 bases. After removal of 4 bases from V and 8 bases from J, the junction contained 10 bases not matched to a gene. This CDR3 has 16 amino acids. Looked up from germline, CDR1 is MNHEY and CDR2 is SMNVEV (reference sequence).

As to this clonotype: Compared with germline, one end of the junction differs, possibly owing to a read error. V usage is TRBV11-2 and J usage is TRBJ2-7, with D maybe TRBD1 (6 bases). Germline V gene data show CDR1 as SGHAT and CDR2 as FQNNGV. This CDR3 has 13 amino acids. The CDR3: CASSLVQGYEQHF. The CDR3 region has the DNA TGTGCCAGCAGCTTAGTGCAGGGGTACGAGCAGCACTTC. Drawing the rest from reference TRBV11-2 and TRBJ2-7, the complete variable domain is EAGVAQSPRYKIIEKRQSVAFWCNPISGHATLYWYQQILGQGPKLLIQFQNNGVVDDSQLPKDRFSAERLKGVDSTLKIQPAKLEDSAVYLCASSLVQGYEQHFGPGTRLTVT.

This clonotype appeared a few times. CDR3 bases: TGTGCCAGCAGCTGGGGGACAGGTGGGGCCGAGCAGTACTTC. This encodes CASSWGTGGAEQYF. The V call is TRBV7-2, the J call TRBJ2-7, with TRBD1 matching over 8 bases. Germline CDR1 reads SGHTA; CDR2 reads FQGNSA. This CDR3 is built from 14 residues. V dropped 4 bases and J dropped 6; count of bases not matched to a gene: 8.

The J gene is TRBJ2-7, the V gene TRBV6-5; D may match TRBD1 or TRBD2 (5 bases each). With 2 bases removed from V and 2 bases from J, the gap between germline ends came to 13 bases. CDR3 length: 15 amino acids. Germline values: CDR1 MNHEY, CDR2 SVGAGI. CDR3 DNA sequence: TGTGCCAGCAGTTACGAGGGGCGTGAGGCCTACGAGCAGTACTTC. Its translation is CASSYEGREAYEQYF.

The genes are TRBV5-1 and TRBJ1-1; 8 positions agree with TRBD1. Germline CDR1 is SGHRS and CDR2 is YFSETQ. V lost 2 bases and J lost 5; bases outside the gene matches: 17. The CDR3 is 18 amino acids. CDR3 DNA sequence: TGCGCCAGCAGCTTATTTCCCGGGTCAGGGGGCTCTTGGACTGAAGCTTTCTTT. This sequence encodes CASSLFPGSGGSWTEAFF.

This clonotype occurred a few times. V gene TRBV6-1 combines with J gene TRBJ2-4, with TRBD1 as a possible D gene (5 bases). Looked up from germline, CDR1 is MNHNS and CDR2 is SASEGT. The CDR3 is 15 amino acids. The V end lost 8 bases, the J end lost 0 bases, and 14 bases lay between the germline ends. CDR3 DNA: TGTGCCAGCTCTAGGTCAGGGTTAGCCAAAAACATTCAGTACTTC. This encodes CASSRSGLAKNIQYF.

Ten or more counts support this clonotype. The chain combines TRBV12-3 or TRBV12-4 with TRBJ2-1; maybe TRBD2 (6 bases). Trimming took 6 bases from V and 4 from J, leaving 10 bases between them. The CDR3 covers 13 residues. The CDR3 here is CASSPGGYNEQFF. The CDR3 region has the DNA TGTGCCAGCAGCCCCGGGGGTTACAATGAGCAGTTCTTC.